Following are 14 T cell receptor beta chains from one sample sequenced in a study of vaccination and CD4 T cells after COVID-19. Their cognate antigens are unknown. Treatment given: approximately nine-day PBMC culture with coronavirus spike peptide pools or control peptides (ViraFEST assay). Sequencing of cultured CD4+ T cell DNA used the Oncomine TCR Beta short-read assay. Via MiXCR, TCRdb re-called the PCR reads, giving one row per CDR3 protein. The data hold some 21,000 distinct CDR3 sequences, with about 39% observed a single time. The input for sequencing was CD4+ T cells from blood, cultured in vitro, taken before SARS-CoV-2 vaccination. The receptors were gathered from a human donor who had recovered from COVID-19.

This clonotype was counted a few times. The chain employs TRBV20-1 and TRBJ2-3, with D maybe TRBD1 (5 bases). Trimming took 4 bases from V and 5 from J, leaving 19 bases between them. CDR1 and CDR2 from the germline V gene are DFQATT and SNEGSKA (reference sequence). The length of the CDR3 is 15 residues. The CDR3 DNA follows: TGCAGTGCTAAGGACGCAGGGTTATTACGAGATACGCAGTATTTT. Protein product: CSAKDAGLLRDTQYF.

The chain recombines TRBV20-1 with TRBJ1-1; possible D gene TRBD1, 5 bases. The CDR3 is 17 amino acids. The V and J ends lost 3 bases and 0 bases respectively, with 20 bases between them. CDR1 DFQATT and CDR2 SNEGSKA come from the germline V gene (reference sequence). CDR3 coding DNA: TGCAGTGCTAGTCCCCGGTGGGGCCAAGACATGAACACTGAAGCTTTCTTT. Translating it yields CSASPRWGQDMNTEAFF.

This chain connects TRBV2 to TRBJ1-2; tentative D call: TRBD1 (6 bases). The CDR3 covers 14 residues. Trimming shortened V by 3 bases and J by 8 bases, and 16 bases separated the two germline ends. Germline loops: CDR1 SNHLY, CDR2 FYNNEI. In DNA, the CDR3 is TGTGCCAGCAGTGACCCAGGGGTACGGGGGGGCTACACCTTC. Translated, it gives CASSDPGVRGGYTF.

This clonotype is judged medium-sized. The chain carries TRBV2 and TRBJ2-5, with D perhaps assigned TRBD1 or TRBD2 (5 bases each). Germline assignment: CDR1 SNHLY and CDR2 FYNNEI. The CDR3 has 14 residues. V gave up 8 bases and J gave up 5 bases, with 18 bases separating them. This chain's CDR3 is CASGRDQGMETQYF. The CDR3, as DNA: TGTGCCAGCGGCCGGGACCAGGGAATGGAGACCCAGTACTTC.

This clonotype was observed a few times. The chain recombines TRBV7-2 with TRBJ2-7; weak D call: TRBD2 (5 bases). Germline-derived CDR1 and CDR2 are SGHTA and FQGNSA. This CDR3 comprises 15 residues. With 1 base removed from V and 2 bases from J, the gap between germline ends came to 12 bases. In DNA, the CDR3 is TGTGCCAGCAGCTTAGGCCGTAGCGAGACCTACGAGCAGTACTTC. It encodes CASSLGRSETYEQYF.

A few counts support this clonotype. The rearrangement joins TRBV11-3 to TRBJ2-2; TRBD1 aligns across 9 bases. The V gene end was trimmed by 5 bases and the J gene end by 1 base; junction bases not matched to a gene: 2. Germline CDR1 is SGHNT and CDR2 is YENEEA. The CDR3 has 15 residues. The CDR3 loop is CASSPGQGNTGELFF. The CDR3 DNA is TGTGCCAGCAGCCCGGGACAGGGGAACACCGGGGAGCTGTTTTTT.

This clonotype was counted a few times. The chain joins TRBV6-1 to TRBJ1-6; D gene unclear. There are 15 residues in the CDR3. Germline lookup yields CDR1 MNHNS and CDR2 SASEGT. Trimming removed 0 bases from V and 8 bases from J, with 11 bases in between. CDR3 DNA: TGTGCCAGCAGTGAAGCGGCCCTATGGGATTCACCCCTCCACTTT. Protein: CASSEAALWDSPLHF.

The CDR3 is CASSIAWNTEAFF. The DNA for the CDR3 is TGTGCCAGTAGTATAGCTTGGAACACTGAAGCTTTCTTT. The rearrangement uses TRBV19 and TRBJ1-1; the D is unclear. V dropped 1 base and J dropped 1 base, with 4 bases sitting between them. CDR1 LNHDA and CDR2 SQIVND come from the germline V gene (reference sequence). The CDR3 contains 13 residues.

The J gene is TRBJ2-3, the V gene TRBV21-1; the tabulated D call, TRBD1, remains unverified against the DNA. TRBV21-1 is a listed pseudogene. The length of the CDR3 is 16 residues. The CDR3 sequence is CASSEPGTDPTDTQYF. The CDR3 DNA reads TGTGCCAGCAGCGAACCGGGGACCGATCCCACAGATACGCAGTATTTT.

The rearrangement links TRBV7-2 to TRBJ1-3; D gene unclear. V was clipped by 3 bases and J by 1 base, with 7 bases between them. The CDR3 loop spans 14 amino acids. Germline CDR1 and CDR2: SGHTA and FQGNSA. DNA of the CDR3: TGTGCCAGCAGCTTTGGCGGGTCTGGAAACACCATATATTTT. Translated: CASSFGGSGNTIYF.

Only a few counts were recorded for this clonotype. The CDR3 sequence: CASSPRANTEAFF. The CDR3 coding sequence is TGTGCCAGCAGCCCGCGGGCGAACACTGAAGCTTTCTTT. The V gene is TRBV11-3, the J gene TRBJ1-1; D is uncertain. Trimming removed 5 bases at V and 1 base at J, with 8 bases between. From germline, CDR1 is SGHNT and CDR2 YENEEA. The length of the CDR3 is 13 residues.

The chain links TRBV14 to TRBJ1-1; 7 bases agree with TRBD1. V lost 4 bases to trimming and J lost 6 bases; unmatched junction nucleotides: 5. The germline V gene has CDR1 SGHDN and CDR2 FVKESK. The CDR3 runs to 13 residues. The CDR3 bases are TGTGCCAGCAGCCCGACAGGGATTGCTGAAGCTTTCTTT. It translates to CASSPTGIAEAFF.

The chain links TRBV19 to TRBJ2-2, with D hard to call. Germline V gives CDR1 LNHDA, CDR2 SQIVND (reference sequence). Trimming pared 4 bases from V and 1 base from J, leaving 13 bases between. This CDR3 has 16 residues. The CDR3 coding sequence is TGTGCCAGTAGTACCACCGGGTCTATGAACACCGGGGAGCTGTTTTTT. Translation: CASSTTGSMNTGELFF.

As concerns this clonotype: One end of the junction varies from germline; a read error may be responsible. The gene calls are TRBV27 and TRBJ1-2, with D perhaps TRBD1 (5 bases). The length of the CDR3 is 15 residues. Germline CDR1 is MNHEY and CDR2 is SMNVEV (reference sequence). The CDR3 DNA follows: TGTGTCAGCAGTTTTACGGGACTCAGTAACTATGGCTACACCTTC. Encoded protein: CVSSFTGLSNYGYTF.